This TCR beta chain appears in the sequencing data of a study of blood T cell repertoires in COVID-19 (dated by TCRdb to 2018 to 2020). About the investigation overall: The collaborator samples originated in the United States, Italy and Spain and spanned the acute and convalescent phases of COVID-19. The prospective study material was composed of cDNA or gDNA derived from T cells, B-cell-depleted T cells, or PBMCs. Subjects who had been exposed to COVID-19, were actively infected with it, or had recovered from it provided the deeply sampled blood TCRbeta repertoires that made up the dataset. The repertoires were released in a freely available public database intended as a resource for research on the immune response to SARS-CoV-2. Samples were obtained from the ongoing ImmuneRACE study (first 160 participants) and from some 1,300 subjects provided by 6 global collaborators. The sample metadata nearly always contained a de-identified subject ID, COVID-19 status, age in years and sex. HLA class I and class II types, where available, came from metadata supplied by the sample provider rather than from assay-based typing.

As for this clone: This receptor's antigen is unknown. No base-level quality is on record; no much larger clone is a single base apart.

Results and caveats for the whole study, not just this receptor: How much clinical and demographic metadata was included differed by source and by participant, and the metadata was provided uncurated.

TCRbeta CDR3 regions were amplified from genomic DNA using the immunoSEQ Assay, a bias-controlled multiplex PCR. The paper's processing steps were these. The number of nucleated cells in each sample was estimated from the amplification of reference gene primers within the assay. Sequence reads were collapsed and filtered to measure the absolute abundance of every unique TCRbeta CDR3 rearrangement. For each sample, productive Simpson clonality was calculated as the square root of Simpson's diversity index over productive rearrangements. In its TCRdb copy, this immuneACCESS table keeps in-frame sequences only and misses some clones. Where compared with another copy, unresolved V genes explain less than half of these, and the others have no known cause. That table furnishes V, J and clone size, whereas the DNA furnished D and trimming. This sample lists 340,000 or so clones; about four fifths were detected once. Jointly, the top ten make up almost 3% of the sample.

The collaborating institutions used their own protocols to collect whole blood in K2EDTA tubes. Collaborator samples were shipped for TCRbeta analysis as frozen whole blood, isolated PBMCs, or DNA extracted from either sample type. Sequencing was carried out using peripheral blood. The clonotype comes from a man aged 30 to 45 with active or convalescent COVID-19.

At the DNA level, the sequence is TGTGCCAGCACCCCGTGGGGGGGCGCGGTGGACTATGGCTACACCTTC. Its protein is CASTPWGGAVDYGYTF. The receptor chain draws on TRBV7-9 and TRBJ1-2, with a tentative D gene TRBD1 over 6 matching bases. The CDR3 runs 16 amino acids, cysteine and phenylalanine included. CDR3 DNA is the only sequence kept; it has 48 bases, read in frame from the first base. V and J are truncated by 7 bases and 3 bases respectively, leaving an intervening sequence of 21 bases. Based on the germline V gene (reference sequence), the CDR1 and CDR2 sequences are SEHNR and FQNEAQ.